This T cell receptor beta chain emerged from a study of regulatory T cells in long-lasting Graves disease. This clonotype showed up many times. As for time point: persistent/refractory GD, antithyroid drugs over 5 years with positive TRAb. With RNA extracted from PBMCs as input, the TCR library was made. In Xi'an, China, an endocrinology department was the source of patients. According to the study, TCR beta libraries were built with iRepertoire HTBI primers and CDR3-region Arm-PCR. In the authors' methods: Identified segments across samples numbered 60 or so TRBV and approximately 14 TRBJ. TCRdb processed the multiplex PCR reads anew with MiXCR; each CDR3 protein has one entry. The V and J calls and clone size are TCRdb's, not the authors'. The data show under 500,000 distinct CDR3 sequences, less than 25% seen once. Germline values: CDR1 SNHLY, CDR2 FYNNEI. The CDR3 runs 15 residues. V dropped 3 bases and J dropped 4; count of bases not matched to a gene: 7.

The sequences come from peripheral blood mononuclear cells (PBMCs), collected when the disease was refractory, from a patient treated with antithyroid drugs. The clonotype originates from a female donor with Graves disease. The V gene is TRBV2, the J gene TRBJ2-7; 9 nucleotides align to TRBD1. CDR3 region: CASSDLRQGEYEQYF. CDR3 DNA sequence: TGTGCCAGCAGTGATTTGCGACAGGGGGAATACGAGCAGTACTTC.